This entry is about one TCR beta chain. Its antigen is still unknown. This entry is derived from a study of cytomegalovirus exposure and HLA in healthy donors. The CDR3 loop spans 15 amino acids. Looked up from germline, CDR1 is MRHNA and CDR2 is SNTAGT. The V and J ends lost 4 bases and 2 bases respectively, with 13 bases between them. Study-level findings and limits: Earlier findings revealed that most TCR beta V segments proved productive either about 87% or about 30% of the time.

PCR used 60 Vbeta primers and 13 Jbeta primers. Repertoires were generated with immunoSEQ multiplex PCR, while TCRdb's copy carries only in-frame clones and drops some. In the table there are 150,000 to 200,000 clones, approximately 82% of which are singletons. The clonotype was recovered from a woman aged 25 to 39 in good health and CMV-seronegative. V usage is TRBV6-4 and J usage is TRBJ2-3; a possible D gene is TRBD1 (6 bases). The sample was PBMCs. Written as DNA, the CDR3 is TGTGCCAGCAGTGTGATAGGGGGTTTCACAGATACGCAGTATTTT. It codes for CASSVIGGFTDTQYF.